This T cell receptor beta chain was captured by sequencing in a study of blood T cell repertoires in COVID-19. Study in general: Donors in the United States, Italy and Spain gave samples during acute or convalescent COVID-19. From T cells, B-cell-depleted T cells, or PBMCs came the material, which was cDNA or gDNA.

Per the original data handling: Using reference gene primer amplification, nucleated cell counts were estimated. TCRdb's table, derived via immunoSEQ multiplex PCR, lists solely in-frame clones and lacks some. V and J calls plus clone size are reproduced from that table; the DNA served to infer D and trimming. The sample holds 340,000 or so clones, around 82% seen once. Germline CDR1 is SGHNT and CDR2 is YYREEE (reference sequence). The V gene end was trimmed by 0 bases and the J gene end by 0 bases; junction bases not matched to a gene: 4. The length of the CDR3 is 16 residues. The clonotype was recovered from a man aged 25 to 40 with active or convalescent COVID-19. The V gene is TRBV5-4, the J gene TRBJ2-3; the match to TRBD2 covers 7 bases. Material for sequencing was peripheral blood. This CDR3 is CASSLVSAGSTDTQYF. DNA of the CDR3: TGTGCCAGCAGCTTGGTGTCAGCGGGAAGCACAGATACGCAGTATTTT.